This T cell receptor beta chain was recovered during a study of monozygotic twins with inflammatory bowel disease. Points on this clonotype: The antigen is unknown.

Germline values: CDR1 LGHDT, CDR2 YNNKEL (reference sequence). This CDR3 is built from 19 residues. General observations from the study: The data gave no support to a single strong IBD-associated signal or clonotype. Limited power may explain why concordant and discordant twins showed no difference in repertoire similarity. There was no way to distinguish the different T cell subtypes.

TCRdb re-called the 5' RACE reads, yielding one record per CDR3 amino acid sequence without DNA. This table holds hundreds of thousands of distinct CDR3 sequences. This receptor was obtained from a human donor with ulcerative colitis or Crohn's disease, or a healthy co-twin of an affected twin (not recorded which). This chain connects TRBV3-1 to TRBJ2-4; as DNA is missing, the TRBD1 call by TCRdb cannot be tested. Material: blood. The chain's CDR3 is CASSQDHPGMRQVGNIQYF.